A single sample gave rise to the 29 T cell receptor beta chains below, sequenced in a study of shared clonotypes between healthy human individuals. Some clones are missing from TCRdb's copy, which holds only in-frame ones; the method was immunoSEQ multiplex PCR. The sample holds more than 2 million clones, roughly 94% seen once. The sequencing sample was made of naive CD4+ T cells sorted from blood. The subset is: CD45RA+ positively selected. All receptors come from a man between 18 and 35 years old in good health.

This clone showed up just once. J is TRBJ1-5 and V is TRBV4-3; no definite D call. Trimming removed 5 bases at V and 3 bases at J, with 8 bases between. Germline CDR1 reads LGHNA; CDR2 reads YSLEER. The CDR3 contains 13 residues. The CDR3 DNA follows: TGCGCCAGCAGCGGGGAGTACAATCAGCCCCAGCATTTT. The encoded protein is CASSGEYNQPQHF.

A remark on this clone: In the same sample, other DNA sequences code for this CDR3. This CDR3 is CASSPPGLETQYF. In DNA, the CDR3 is TGTGCCAGCTCACCACCGGGGTTGGAGACCCAGTACTTC. The chain combines TRBV18 with TRBJ2-5, with no clear D. The CDR3 runs to 13 residues. Trimming stripped 0 bases from V and 5 bases from J, with 7 bases between. Germline loops: CDR1 KGHSH, CDR2 LQKENI.

V is TRBV28 and J is TRBJ2-3; no clear D. The CDR3 totals 13 residues. Germline V gives CDR1 MDHEN, CDR2 SYDVKM. The ends were cut back, 7 bases at V and 5 bases at J, with 13 bases in the middle. Here the CDR3 reads CASTAPAVDTQYF. The CDR3 coding sequence is TGTGCCAGCACGGCGCCGGCCGTAGATACGCAGTATTTT.

The chain recombines TRBV18 with TRBJ2-7, with 7 bases lining up with TRBD1. Unmatched junction bases numbered 3, after V lost 0 bases and J lost 4 bases. The CDR3 has 14 amino acids. Per germline, CDR1 KGHSH and CDR2 LQKENI. The CDR3, as DNA: TGTGCCAGCTCACCACCCCCACAGGGGTACGAGCAGTACTTC. This gives the protein CASSPPPQGYEQYF. The whole variable domain, filled in from reference TRBV18 and TRBJ2-7, reads NAGVMQNPRHLVRRRGQEARLRCSPMKGHSHVYWYRQLPEEGLKFMVYLQKENIIDESGMPKERFSAEFPKEGPSILRIQQVVRGDSAAYFCASSPPPQGYEQYFGPGTRLTVT.

In its sample, this clone was seen many times. This chain uses TRBV20-1 with TRBJ2-1; the D is unclear. The germline V gene encodes CDR1 DFQATT and CDR2 SNEGSKA (reference sequence). The CDR3 is 11 residues long. The germline V and J ends were trimmed by 6 bases and 6 bases, with 9 bases remaining between them. The CDR3 is CSANRFNEQFF. Written as DNA, the CDR3 is TGCAGTGCCAACCGGTTCAATGAGCAGTTCTTC.

The chain couples TRBV5-5 to TRBJ1-3, with 7 bases lining up with TRBD1. Germline V gives CDR1 SGHKS, CDR2 YYEKEE (reference sequence). V gave up 3 bases and J gave up 0 bases; unmatched junction bases: 0. This CDR3 contains 14 residues. The CDR3 DNA reads as TGTGCCAGCAGCTGGGACAGCTCTGGAAACACCATATATTTT. This translates into CASSWDSSGNTIYF.

As to this clone: Germline is not matched at one junction end, which may reflect a read error. This chain joins TRBV10-3 and TRBJ2-1; weak D call: TRBD1 (5 bases). Germline V gene data show CDR1 as ENHRY and CDR2 as SYGVKD. The CDR3 sequence is 11 residues long. The CDR3 sequence is CAIREGAEQFF. CDR3 bases: TGTGCCATCCGTGAAGGGGCCGAGCAGTTCTTC.

The chain uses TRBV2 and TRBJ1-2, with 8 bases that match TRBD1. V lost 4 bases, J lost 2 bases, and 3 bases stayed unmatched. There are 14 residues in the CDR3. Germline V gene lookup returns CDR1 SNHLY and CDR2 FYNNEI. The CDR3 DNA sequence: TGTGCCAGCAGTGGACAGGGGTTCAACTATGGCTACACCTTC. Its protein is CASSGQGFNYGYTF.

On this clone itself: The same CDR3 is also encoded by other DNA sequences in this sample. This chain links TRBV5-1 with TRBJ1-1, with D hard to call. Germline loops: CDR1 SGHRS, CDR2 YFSETQ. The germline V and J ends were trimmed by 5 bases and 1 base, with 3 bases remaining between them. CDR3 length: 11 amino acids. For the CDR3, the DNA is TGCGCCAGCAGTTCGAACACTGAAGCTTTCTTT. It is translated as CASSSNTEAFF. Full variable domain (outside the CDR3, taken from reference TRBV5-1 and TRBJ1-1): KAGVTQTPRYLIKTRGQQVTLSCSPISGHRSVSWYQQTPGQGLQFLFEYFSETQRNKGNFPGRFSGRQFSNSRSEMNVSTLELGDSALYLCASSSNTEAFFGQGTRLTVV.

Only one count was recorded for this clone. J is TRBJ2-7 and V is TRBV19; D is ambiguous. CDR3 length: 14 residues. With 3 bases removed from V and 2 bases from J, the gap between germline ends came to 11 bases. The germline V gene encodes CDR1 LNHDA and CDR2 SQIVND (reference sequence). CDR3 DNA: TGTGCCAGTAGTATTTCCCCTCTCCCCTACGAGCAGTACTTC. It is translated as CASSISPLPYEQYF.

J is TRBJ1-2 and V is TRBV25-1; D is uncertain. V was pared by 0 bases and J by 10 bases, with 6 bases between. The CDR3 covers 11 residues. Per germline, CDR1 MGHDK and CDR2 SYGVNS. CDR3 in DNA: TGTGCCAGCAGTGAATACGGATACTACACCTTC. This sequence encodes CASSEYGYYTF.

A word on this clone: Other nucleotide sequences in the sample specify the same CDR3. The rearrangement links TRBV6-6 to TRBJ1-5, with D hard to call. The germline gives CDR1 MNHNY, CDR2 SVGAGI (reference sequence). Deletions cut 2 bases from V and 2 bases from J, with 10 bases between. The CDR3 is 15 amino acids. The CDR3 sequence is CASSYGGFGNQPQHF. The CDR3 region has the DNA TGTGCCAGCAGTTACGGAGGTTTTGGCAATCAGCCCCAGCATTTT.

As for this clone: This may come from a read error, since a much larger clone is one base off. The V call is TRBV5-1, the J call TRBJ1-2, with no clear D. The length of the CDR3 is 13 residues. Germline CDR1 reads SGHRS; CDR2 reads YFSETQ. The CDR3 sequence is CAGSDPPNYGYTF. The CDR3 coding sequence is TGCGCCGGCAGCGACCCGCCTAACTATGGCTACACCTTC.

The chain's CDR3 is CASTHGLAGGSAGELFF. CDR3 bases: TGTGCCAGCACCCACGGACTAGCGGGAGGAAGCGCCGGGGAGCTGTTTTTT. This chain links TRBV7-9 with TRBJ2-2, with 14 bases identical to TRBD2. Germline assignment: CDR1 SEHNR and CDR2 FQNEAQ (reference sequence). The V and J ends lost 7 bases and 6 bases, in that order; junction bases with no gene match: 10. The CDR3 covers 17 residues.

The chain couples TRBV19 to TRBJ2-1, with 9 bases matching TRBD2. V was clipped by 5 bases and J by 8 bases; unmatched bases: 13. CDR3 size: 16 residues. CDR1 is LNHDA and CDR2 is SQIVND in the germline V gene (reference sequence). CDR3 in amino acids: CASSPYWAGGPDEQFF. In DNA, the CDR3 is TGTGCCAGTAGTCCCTACTGGGCGGGAGGGCCAGATGAGCAGTTCTTC.

This rearrangement joins TRBV5-1 to TRBJ1-1; D remains unclear. There are 13 residues in the CDR3. V lost 7 bases to trimming and J lost 0 bases, with 10 bases between them. Germline-derived CDR1 and CDR2 are SGHRS and YFSETQ. The CDR3 loop reads CASRTDLNTEAFF. DNA for the CDR3: TGCGCCAGCCGGACGGATTTGAACACTGAAGCTTTCTTT.

The rearrangement links TRBV16 to TRBJ2-7; 8 positions match TRBD1. The CDR3 loop spans 12 amino acids. Germline V gene data show CDR1 as KGHSY and CDR2 as FQNENV. V lost 4 bases and J lost 7; bases outside the gene matches: 3. CDR3 sequence: CASSLDRGEQYF. The DNA for the CDR3 is TGTGCCAGCAGCCTTGACAGGGGTGAGCAGTACTTC.

In this sample, this clone turned up a few times. V and J are TRBV19 and TRBJ1-4, with D hard to call. Germline V CDR1 and CDR2: LNHDA, SQIVND (reference sequence). The CDR3 is 14 residues long. V lost 5 bases to trimming and J lost 12 bases, with 19 bases between them. The CDR3 DNA reads TGTGCCAGTAGTGCTCCGGTAGGAATAGTGCAACTGTTTTTT. As protein: CASSAPVGIVQLFF.

The V gene is TRBV19, the J gene TRBJ1-2; 9 bases are a match to TRBD1. V dropped 5 bases and J dropped 8; count of bases not matched to a gene: 9. CDR3 length equals 14 residues. Germline CDR1 reads LNHDA; CDR2 reads SQIVND (reference sequence). This chain's CDR3 is CASSPMTGGGGYTF. In DNA form, the CDR3 reads TGTGCCAGTAGTCCGATGACAGGGGGAGGCGGCTACACCTTC.

This chain connects TRBV6-5 to TRBJ2-2, with 8 bases identical to TRBD1. Germline-derived CDR1 and CDR2 are MNHEY and SVGAGI. The V segment lost 7 bases and the J segment 4 bases; nucleotides outside the gene matches: 5. The CDR3 extends over 14 amino acids. The CDR3 reads CASNSGGITGELFF. The CDR3 DNA is TGTGCCAGCAATTCAGGGGGCATCACCGGGGAGCTGTTTTTT.

The V gene is TRBV11-2, the J gene TRBJ1-4; D is perhaps TRBD1 (5 bases). The germline V gene encodes CDR1 SGHAT and CDR2 FQNNGV. V lost 5 bases, J lost 4 bases, and 17 bases lay in between. The length of the CDR3 is 16 residues. The CDR3 is CASSPTDTPGNEKLFF. The CDR3 DNA sequence: TGTGCCAGCAGCCCTACGGACACTCCTGGTAATGAAAAACTGTTTTTT.

The J gene is TRBJ2-7, the V gene TRBV10-1; D unclear. The CDR3 contains 11 residues. In germline, CDR1 is WNHNN, CDR2 SYGVQD (reference sequence). Trimming took 5 bases from V and 7 from J, leaving 9 bases between them. This CDR3 is CASSTPREQYF. The CDR3 DNA reads as TGCGCCAGCAGTACGCCAAGGGAGCAGTACTTC.

The gene calls are TRBV25-1 and TRBJ2-7, with 11 bases matching TRBD2. V was pared by 5 bases and J by 4 bases, with 7 bases of the junction left unmatched. Germline lookup yields CDR1 MGHDK and CDR2 SYGVNS. The CDR3 length is 15 residues. The CDR3 DNA follows: TGTGCCAGCAGTTCAAGACTAGCGGGGATTTACGAGCAGTACTTC. It is translated as CASSSRLAGIYEQYF.

The chain joins TRBV5-5 to TRBJ2-1; 9 bases are a match to TRBD1. The CDR3 totals 15 residues. The V gene end was trimmed by 4 bases and the J gene end by 0 bases; junction bases not matched to a gene: 2. From germline, CDR1 is SGHKS and CDR2 YYEKEE (reference sequence). Written as DNA, the CDR3 is TGTGCCAGCAGCCCGGGACAGGGCTCCTACAATGAGCAGTTCTTC. Protein sequence: CASSPGQGSYNEQFF.

J is TRBJ2-5 and V is TRBV12-5, with TRBD1 as a possible D gene (5 bases). Germline lookup yields CDR1 LGHNT and CDR2 FRNRAP. V was pared by 2 bases and J by 2 bases, with 21 bases between. The CDR3 consists of 18 residues. The CDR3 DNA is TGTGCTAGTGGTTTGCGGATTCTAGGGGTTGGAGTACAAGAGACCCAGTACTTC. It specifies CASGLRILGVGVQETQYF.

V gene TRBV18 combines with J gene TRBJ1-1; no definite D call. Germline V CDR1 and CDR2: KGHSH, LQKENI. The V gene lost 6 bases and the J gene lost 5 bases, with 19 bases spanning the gap. The CDR3 sequence is 15 residues long. This chain's CDR3 is CASSPNQPVGTEAFF. CDR3 coding DNA: TGTGCCAGCTCCCCAAACCAGCCGGTAGGGACTGAAGCTTTCTTT.

The chain links TRBV5-1 to TRBJ2-5; TRBD2 matches 16 bases. Trimming at V came to 4 bases and at J to 5 bases, leaving 8 bases not matched to a gene. The CDR3 contains 17 residues. The germline V gene has CDR1 SGHRS and CDR2 YFSETQ. The CDR3: CASSTGTSGGARETQYF. In DNA form, the CDR3 reads TGCGCCAGCAGCACCGGGACTAGCGGGGGGGCCAGGGAGACCCAGTACTTC.

The rearrangement uses TRBV20-1 and TRBJ1-2; D is unclear. Germline V CDR1 and CDR2: DFQATT, SNEGSKA (reference sequence). Deletions cut 6 bases from V and 6 bases from J, with 11 bases between. This CDR3 region has 11 residues. The CDR3 loop reads CSAAGPHGYTF. The CDR3 DNA reads TGCAGTGCCGCCGGGCCCCATGGCTACACCTTC.

The chain joins TRBV30 to TRBJ2-5, with D unclear. V lost 0 bases to trimming and J lost 5 bases, with 10 bases between them. This CDR3 is built from 13 residues. Germline V lookup: CDR1 GTSNPN, CDR2 SVGIG (reference sequence). The CDR3 coding sequence is TGTGCCTGGAGTGTAATCCGAAGGGAGACCCAGTACTTC. It specifies CAWSVIRRETQYF.